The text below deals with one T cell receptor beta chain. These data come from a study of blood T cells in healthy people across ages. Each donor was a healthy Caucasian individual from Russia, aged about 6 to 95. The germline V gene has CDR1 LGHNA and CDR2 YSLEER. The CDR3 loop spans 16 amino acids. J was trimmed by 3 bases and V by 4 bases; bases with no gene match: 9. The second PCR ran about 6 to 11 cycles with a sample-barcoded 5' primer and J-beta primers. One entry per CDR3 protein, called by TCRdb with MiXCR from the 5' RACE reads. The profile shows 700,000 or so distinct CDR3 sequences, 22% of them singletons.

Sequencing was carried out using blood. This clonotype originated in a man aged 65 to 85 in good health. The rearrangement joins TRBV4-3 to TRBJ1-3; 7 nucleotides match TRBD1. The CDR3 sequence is CASSPGTARFGNTIYF. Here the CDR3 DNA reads TGCGCCAGCAGCCCCGGGACAGCCCGCTTTGGAAACACCATATATTTT.